This TCR beta chain comes out of a study of T-cell reconstitution after alpha-beta-depleted transplantation in children. Broader study findings: Surviving recipient cells, namely T cells and thymic progenitors, were the source of high day-60 TCRbeta diversity in some patients. The authors attributed T-cell counts and diversity one year after transplant mostly to newly produced T cells. Expanded graft clones numbering several hundred reportedly gave rise to alpha-beta T cells about two months after transplant.

Worth noting for this clonotype: Its antigen is currently unknown. At one end, the junction sequence differs from germline, possibly due to a read error.

The CDR3 consists of 13 residues. Germline V gene data show CDR1 as SGHRS and CDR2 as YFSETQ. Library preparation (for TCRbeta) was performed with unique molecular identifiers. TCRdb re-called the PCR reads through MiXCR, storing one row per CDR3 protein. The sample lists 95,000 to 150,000 distinct CDR3 sequences; 20% to 25% were seen once. The chain is built from TRBV5-1 and TRBJ2-7; 7 bases are a match to TRBD1. The sequence derives from a male patient between 2 and 10 years old who had a stem cell transplant for chronic granulomatous disease, so the T cells may come from the graft donor. The starting material was PBMCs, mostly from graft donor cells, obtained 180 days after TCRalphabeta/CD19-depleted stem cell transplant. CDR3 protein: CASSLAVDRARNF. As DNA, the CDR3 is TGCGCCAGCAGCTTGGCCGTAGACAGGGCCCGTAATTTC.